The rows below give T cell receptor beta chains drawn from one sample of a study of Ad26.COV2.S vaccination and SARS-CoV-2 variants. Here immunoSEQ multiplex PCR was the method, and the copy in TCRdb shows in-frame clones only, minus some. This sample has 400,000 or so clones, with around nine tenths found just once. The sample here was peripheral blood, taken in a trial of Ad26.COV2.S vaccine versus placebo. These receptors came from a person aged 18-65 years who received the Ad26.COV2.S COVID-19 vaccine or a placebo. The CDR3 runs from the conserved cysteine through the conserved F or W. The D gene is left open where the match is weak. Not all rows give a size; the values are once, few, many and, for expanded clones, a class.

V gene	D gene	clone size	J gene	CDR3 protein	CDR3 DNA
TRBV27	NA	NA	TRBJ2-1	CASSSSPANEQFF	TGTGCCAGCAGTTCGAGTCCTGCCAATGAGCAGTTCTTC
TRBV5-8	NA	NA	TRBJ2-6	CASSLAGRGTMGANVLTF	TGTGCCAGCAGCTTGGCGGGCAGGGGAACTATGGGGGCCAACGTCCTGACTTTC
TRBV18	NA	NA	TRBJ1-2	CASSPPGWEGGYTF	TGTGCCAGCTCACCACCGGGGTGGGAAGGAGGCTACACCTTC
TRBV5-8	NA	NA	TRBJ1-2	CASSWGGGSYGYTF	TGTGCCAGCAGCTGGGGGGGAGGGAGCTATGGCTACACCTTC
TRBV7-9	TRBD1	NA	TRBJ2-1	CASSPPDRADEQFF	TGTGCCAGCAGCCCCCCGGACAGGGCCGATGAGCAGTTCTTC
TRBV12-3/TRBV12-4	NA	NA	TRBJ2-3	CASTPDRTDTQYF	TGTGCCAGCACCCCCGACCGCACAGATACGCAGTATTTT
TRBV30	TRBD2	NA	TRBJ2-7	CAWTRKGIAGGEQYF	TGTGCCTGGACCCGCAAAGGGATTGCGGGGGGCGAGCAGTACTTC
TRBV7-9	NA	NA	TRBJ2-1	CASSLVGIPIGNEQFF	TGTGCCAGCAGCTTAGTTGGCATACCAATCGGCAATGAGCAGTTCTTC
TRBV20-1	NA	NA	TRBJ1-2	CSASEAKGYTF	TGCAGTGCTAGTGAGGCGAAGGGCTACACCTTC
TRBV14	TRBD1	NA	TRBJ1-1	CASSQLPGQMNTEAFF	TGTGCCAGCAGCCAATTACCGGGACAGATGAACACTGAAGCTTTCTTT
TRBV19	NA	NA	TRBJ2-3	CASKPWRGGSADTQYF	TGTGCCAGTAAACCCTGGAGGGGGGGGTCGGCAGATACGCAGTATTTT
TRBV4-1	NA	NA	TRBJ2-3	CASSQHHSTDTQYF	TGCGCCAGCAGCCAACACCATAGCACAGATACGCAGTATTTT
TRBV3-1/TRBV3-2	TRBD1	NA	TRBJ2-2	CASSLGQGWSTGELFF	TGTGCCAGCAGCCTCGGACAGGGATGGAGCACCGGGGAGCTGTTTTTT
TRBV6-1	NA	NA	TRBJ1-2	CASSEIGVGDGYTF	TGTGCCAGCAGTGAAATCGGTGTGGGGGACGGCTACACCTTC
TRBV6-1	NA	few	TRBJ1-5	CASSGVEGTYSNQPQHF	TGTGCCAGCAGTGGGGTTGAAGGGACGTATAGCAATCAGCCCCAGCATTTT
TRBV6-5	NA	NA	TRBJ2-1	CASRTGSYNEQFF	TGTGCCAGCAGGACGGGCAGCTACAATGAGCAGTTCTTC
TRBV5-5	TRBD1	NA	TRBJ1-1	CASNRQGQELEAFF	TGTGCCAGCAACCGACAAGGACAGGAGCTTGAAGCTTTCTTT
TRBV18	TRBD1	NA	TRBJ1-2	CASSLPGTGGNYGYTF	TGTGCCAGCTCACTCCCCGGGACAGGGGGGAACTATGGCTACACCTTC
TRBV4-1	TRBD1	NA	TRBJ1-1	CASSQLQGVNTEAFF	TGCGCCAGCAGCCAACTACAGGGGGTGAACACTGAAGCTTTCTTT
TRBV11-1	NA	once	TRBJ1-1	CASSLAPGGEAFF	TGTGCCAGCAGCTTAGCTCCCGGAGGTGAAGCTTTCTTT
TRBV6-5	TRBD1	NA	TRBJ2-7	CASSSQGARNEQYF	TGTGCCAGCAGTTCACAGGGGGCGCGCAACGAGCAGTACTTC
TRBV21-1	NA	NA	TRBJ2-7	CATQDRGFIYEQYF	TGTGCCACCCAGGACAGGGGTTTTATCTACGAGCAGTACTTC
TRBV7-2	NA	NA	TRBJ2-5	CASSFTWGETQYF	TGTGCCAGCAGCTTTACTTGGGGGGAGACCCAGTACTTC
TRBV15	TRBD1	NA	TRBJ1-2	CATEGRGHFYGYTF	TGTGCCACCGAGGGCAGGGGGCACTTCTATGGCTACACCTTC
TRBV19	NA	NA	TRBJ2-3	CASSSSGDTQYF	TGTGCCAGTAGTAGCTCAGGGGATACGCAGTATTTT
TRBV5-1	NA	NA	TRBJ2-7	CASSEGASYEQYF	TGCGCCAGCAGCGAAGGGGCCTCCTACGAGCAGTACTTC
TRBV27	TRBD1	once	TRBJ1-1	CAAWTGGDTEAFF	TGTGCCGCTTGGACAGGAGGGGACACTGAAGCTTTCTTT